Following are 28 T cell receptor beta chains from one sample sequenced in a study of blood T cell dynamics during melanoma immunotherapy. Time point here: pre-treatment baseline. Profiled with immunoSEQ multiplex PCR; TCRdb holds only in-frame clones, not every one. The sample contains tens of thousands of clones, around 92% of which appear only once. The sample in question was blood, obtained from a patient treated with checkpoint blockade. Receptor source: a human donor with melanoma.

The rearrangement links TRBV6-6 to TRBJ1-1; D is ambiguous. Per the germline V gene, CDR1 is MNHNY and CDR2 is SVGAGI (reference sequence). The CDR3 sequence is 12 residues long. V shed 0 bases and J shed 6 bases, with 5 bases lying between them. The CDR3 DNA reads TGTGCCAGCAGTTACTCGAAGTCTGAAGCTTTCTTT. This gives the protein CASSYSKSEAFF.

The chain has TRBV18 and TRBJ1-5; 8 bases are shared with TRBD1. The CDR3 is 16 amino acids. CDR1 is KGHSH and CDR2 is LQKENI in the germline V gene. The junction had 8 bases not matched to a gene; V was cut back by 1 base and J by 6 bases. CDR3 amino acids: CASSPHRRGLGQPQHF. The CDR3 nucleotides read TGTGCCAGCTCACCACACCGCAGGGGGCTCGGTCAGCCCCAGCATTTT.

The rearrangement uses TRBV2 and TRBJ2-3, with TRBD2 identical over 8 bases. Trimming removed 5 bases from V and 2 bases from J; junction bases left unmatched: 6. Germline V gene lookup returns CDR1 SNHLY and CDR2 FYNNEI. CDR3 size: 15 residues. The CDR3 nucleotides read TGTGCCAGCAGTAAGGGACTAGACCACACAGATACGCAGTATTTT. It encodes CASSKGLDHTDTQYF.

The V call is TRBV7-5, the J call TRBJ2-7; whether TRBD1, the table's D call, matches the DNA was not checked. TRBV7-5 is marked as a pseudogene. The CDR3 is 13 amino acids. The CDR3 coding sequence is TGTGTCCCAGGGGTTACCCGCTCCTACGAGCAGTACTTC. Translated, it gives CVPGVTRSYEQYF.

The V and J genes are TRBV11-3 and TRBJ1-2; possible D gene TRBD1, 5 bases. From germline, CDR1 is SGHNT and CDR2 YENEEA. V was shortened by 6 bases and J by 2 bases, with 19 bases between the two germline ends. This CDR3 region has 16 residues. The CDR3 sequence is CASSRRQTEGNYGYTF. CDR3 DNA sequence: TGTGCCAGCAGTCGAAGACAGACAGAAGGGAACTATGGCTACACCTTC.

This clone was seen a single time. This chain uses TRBV19 with TRBJ2-1; 9 positions agree with TRBD2. The CDR3 loop spans 16 amino acids. Per germline, CDR1 LNHDA and CDR2 SQIVND (reference sequence). Germline trimming cut 2 bases from V and 2 bases from J; bases unmatched to any gene: 4. The CDR3 bases are TGTGCCAGTAGTATAACGAGCGGGGGGCCCTACAATGAGCAGTTCTTC. It is translated as CASSITSGGPYNEQFF. The whole variable domain, filled in from reference TRBV19 and TRBJ2-1, reads DGGITQSPKYLFRKEGQNVTLSCEQNLNHDAMYWYRQDPGQGLRLIYYSQIVNDFQKGDIAEGYSVSREKKESFPLTVTSAQKNPTAFYLCASSITSGGPYNEQFFGPGTRLTVL.

The rearrangement uses TRBV7-3 and TRBJ2-1, with D hard to call. The CDR3 has 12 amino acids. The germline CDR1 and CDR2 sequences are SGHTA and FQGTGA. Deletions cut 3 bases from V and 9 bases from J, with 9 bases between. This CDR3 is CASSFPSREQFF. The CDR3 region has the DNA TGTGCCAGCAGCTTCCCCTCTCGTGAGCAGTTCTTC.

The chain is built from TRBV4-1 and TRBJ1-5; 12 bases fit TRBD1. CDR1 and CDR2 from the germline V gene are MGHRA and YSYEKL. V gave up 4 bases and J gave up 4 bases; unmatched junction bases: 11. The CDR3 is made up of 18 amino acids. The CDR3 protein is CASSPYWGQGASNQPQHF. The CDR3 nucleotides read TGCGCCAGCAGCCCTTACTGGGGACAGGGGGCTTCTAATCAGCCCCAGCATTTT.

V usage is TRBV5-1 and J usage is TRBJ2-7; 8 nucleotides line up with TRBD1. Trimming cost V 2 bases and J 7 bases; bases outside gene matches: 11. The CDR3 consists of 15 residues. Per the germline V gene, CDR1 is SGHRS and CDR2 is YFSETQ. The CDR3 is CASSLPGQVGMEQYF. In nucleotides, the CDR3 is TGCGCCAGCAGCTTACCGGGACAGGTGGGTATGGAGCAGTACTTC. Complete variable domain (other parts from reference TRBV5-1 and TRBJ2-7): KAGVTQTPRYLIKTRGQQVTLSCSPISGHRSVSWYQQTPGQGLQFLFEYFSETQRNKGNFPGRFSGRQFSNSRSEMNVSTLELGDSALYLCASSLPGQVGMEQYFGPGTRLTVT.

V and J are TRBV27 and TRBJ2-2; 8 nucleotides agree with TRBD2. With 5 bases clipped from V and 4 bases from J, the junction kept 9 bases outside the gene matches. The CDR3 length is 16 residues. CDR1 is MNHEY, CDR2 SMNVEV, per germline (reference sequence). CDR3 sequence (DNA): TGTGCCAGCAGTCGATCCGCGGGGGGCAGCACCGGGGAGCTGTTTTTT. Residues: CASSRSAGGSTGELFF.

The chain joins TRBV7-2 to TRBJ1-1; the D gene is possibly TRBD1 (6 bases). V lost 3 bases to trimming and J lost 4 bases, with 15 bases between them. The germline gives CDR1 SGHTA, CDR2 FQGNSA. The CDR3 is 15 amino acids. The DNA of the CDR3 is TGTGCCAGCAGCTTCCAAACAGGGAGCCTCACTGAAGCTTTCTTT. Translation: CASSFQTGSLTEAFF.

The rearrangement links TRBV19 to TRBJ2-1, with 9 bases identical to TRBD1. Germline-derived CDR1 and CDR2 are LNHDA and SQIVND (reference sequence). The trim removed 5 bases at V and 7 bases at J, leaving 9 bases unmatched. The CDR3 runs 15 residues. This CDR3 is CASSSVGQGINEQFF. The CDR3 region has the DNA TGTGCCAGTAGTTCCGTGGGACAGGGAATAAATGAGCAGTTCTTC.

CDR3 in DNA: TGTGCCAGCAGCCAAGTCGTGGGGTTTGGCTATGGCTACACCTTC. This translates into CASSQVVGFGYGYTF. The genes are TRBV14 and TRBJ1-2; no definite D call. The CDR3 runs 15 residues. Trimming took off 1 base at V and 4 bases at J, with 13 bases between the two ends. Germline lookup yields CDR1 SGHDN and CDR2 FVKESK. Using reference TRBV14 and TRBJ1-2 for the parts outside the CDR3, the full variable domain is EAGVTQFPSHSVIEKGQTVTLRCDPISGHDNLYWYRRVMGKEIKFLLHFVKESKQDESGMPNNRFLAERTGGTYSTLKVQPAELEDSGVYFCASSQVVGFGYGYTFGSGTRLTVV.

There are a few counts of this clone. The chain joins TRBV5-1 to TRBJ2-7, with 10 bases identical to TRBD2. The CDR3 length is 14 residues. Trimming at V came to 4 bases and at J to 5 bases, leaving 6 bases not matched to a gene. CDR1 SGHRS and CDR2 YFSETQ come from the germline V gene. The CDR3: CASSTSGEAHEQYF. The CDR3 DNA sequence: TGCGCCAGCAGCACTAGCGGGGAGGCCCACGAGCAGTACTTC.

The V and J genes are TRBV5-1 and TRBJ1-2; 12 nucleotides line up with TRBD1. V shed 4 bases and J 7 bases; nucleotides not matched to a gene: 8. The CDR3 totals 15 residues. Germline-derived CDR1 and CDR2 are SGHRS and YFSETQ. The CDR3 bases are TGCGCCAGCAGCGATCCGGGACAGGGGGCGGGTGGCTACACCTTC. Encoded protein: CASSDPGQGAGGYTF.

The gene calls are TRBV11-2 and TRBJ1-1; no reliable D call. The CDR3 is made up of 13 amino acids. CDR1 and CDR2 (germline): SGHAT, FQNNGV. V was pared by 4 bases and J by 1 base, with 7 bases between. The CDR3 sequence: CASSSYTNTEAFF. The CDR3 nucleotides read TGTGCCAGCAGCTCATACACGAACACTGAAGCTTTCTTT.

This clone was counted a few times. The rearrangement uses TRBV6-8 and TRBJ1-5, with 7 bases matching TRBD1. V shed 7 bases, J shed 4 bases, and the junction held 7 bases outside the gene matches. CDR3 size: 14 residues. Germline lookup yields CDR1 MNHGY and CDR2 SAAAGT. In DNA, the CDR3 is TGTGCCAGCAACGGAAGGGGGCCTAATCAGCCCCAGCATTTT. Protein: CASNGRGPNQPQHF.

This rearrangement joins TRBV28 to TRBJ2-7; D may be TRBD1 (6 bases). The CDR3 length is 14 residues. The ends were cut back, 5 bases at V and 0 bases at J, with 11 bases in the middle. Germline CDR1 and CDR2: MDHEN and SYDVKM. The CDR3: CASSEGVSSYEQYF. As DNA, the CDR3 is TGTGCCAGCAGTGAGGGGGTATCCTCCTACGAGCAGTACTTC.

In this sample, this clone turned up once. The V call is TRBV5-1, the J call TRBJ2-7; no clear D gene. V dropped 7 bases and J dropped 7 bases, with 9 bases sitting between them. The CDR3 length is 10 residues. Germline CDR1 SGHRS, CDR2 YFSETQ. CDR3 nucleotides: TGCGCCAGCTCCCCGTGGGAGCAGTACTTC. Translated: CASSPWEQYF.

The sample holds one count of this clone. The V gene is TRBV19, the J gene TRBJ1-5, with D possibly TRBD1 on 6 matching bases. The CDR3 length is 17 residues. Germline CDR1 reads LNHDA; CDR2 reads SQIVND (reference sequence). The ends were cut back, 0 bases at V and 7 bases at J, with 19 bases in the middle. Written as DNA, the CDR3 is TGTGCCAGTAGTATAGATCGGGGGGGCCACAGGGCGCAGCCCCAGCATTTT. Its translation: CASSIDRGGHRAQPQHF.

This sequence joins TRBV6-5 and TRBJ1-5; 7 nucleotides line up with TRBD1. The CDR3 extends over 15 amino acids. With 0 bases clipped from V and 4 bases from J, the junction kept 3 bases outside the gene matches. In germline, CDR1 is MNHEY, CDR2 SVGAGI. The CDR3: CASSYSQGQNQPQHF. The CDR3 DNA is TGTGCCAGCAGTTACTCGCAGGGACAGAATCAGCCCCAGCATTTT.

The genes are TRBV27 and TRBJ1-5; weak D call: TRBD1 (6 bases). The CDR3 extends over 14 amino acids. CDR1 is MNHEY, CDR2 SMNVEV, per germline (reference sequence). V lost 6 bases to trimming and J lost 3 bases, with 12 bases between them. The CDR3 sequence is CASRDSVYNQPQHF. The CDR3 DNA is TGTGCCAGCAGGGACAGCGTCTACAATCAGCCCCAGCATTTT.

CDR3 coding DNA: TGTGCCAGCAGTTTGGGGCTACGGGACAGCAGGGACTATAAAGGCTACACCTTC. Its protein is CASSLGLRDSRDYKGYTF. The V gene is TRBV28, the J gene TRBJ1-2, with 7 bases lining up with TRBD1. The CDR3 totals 18 residues. Losses at the gene ends were 3 bases for V and 8 bases for J; bases not matched to a gene: 21. Looked up from germline, CDR1 is MDHEN and CDR2 is SYDVKM.

This chain connects TRBV2 to TRBJ2-7, with TRBD2 as a possible D gene (6 bases). The CDR3 totals 16 residues. The germline CDR1 and CDR2 sequences are SNHLY and FYNNEI. The V end lost 6 bases, the J end lost 4 bases, and 22 bases lay between the germline ends. CDR3 protein: CASRSLVRRDSYEQYF. CDR3 DNA: TGTGCCAGCAGATCCTTAGTTCGGAGGGACTCGTACGAGCAGTACTTC.

This clone showed up just once. The chain combines TRBV11-3 with TRBJ2-3, with D uncertain. This CDR3 has 17 amino acids. Germline CDR1 reads SGHNT; CDR2 reads YENEEA. V lost 3 bases and J lost 2, with 18 bases in between. The chain's CDR3 is CASSLALTATATDTQYF. CDR3 coding DNA: TGTGCCAGCAGCTTGGCACTGACCGCCACTGCCACAGATACGCAGTATTTT.

The J gene is TRBJ2-1, the V gene TRBV2; 9 bases map to TRBD2. Trimming at V came to 0 bases and at J to 10 bases, leaving 4 bases not matched to a gene. CDR1 and CDR2 (germline): SNHLY, FYNNEI. The CDR3 is 14 residues long. The CDR3 reads CASSEASGGAEQFF. The CDR3 DNA follows: TGTGCCAGCAGTGAAGCTAGCGGGGGCGCGGAGCAGTTCTTC. The whole variable domain, filled in from reference TRBV2 and TRBJ2-1, reads EPEVTQTPSHQVTQMGQEVILRCVPISNHLYFYWYRQILGQKVEFLVSFYNNEISEKSEIFDDQFSVERPDGSNFTLKIRSTKLEDSAMYFCASSEASGGAEQFFGPGTRLTVL.

The chain carries TRBV7-9 and TRBJ2-2, with TRBD2 identical over 11 bases. Looked up from germline, CDR1 is SEHNR and CDR2 is FQNEAQ (reference sequence). With 5 bases clipped from V and 3 bases from J, the junction kept 11 bases outside the gene matches. The CDR3 is 18 amino acids. In DNA form, the CDR3 reads TGTGCCAGCAGCACCAAGCGCTCTAGCGGGGGGTACACCGGGGAGCTGTTTTTT. Residues: CASSTKRSSGGYTGELFF. The full variable domain, completed using reference TRBV7-9 and TRBJ2-2, is DTGVSQNPRHKITKRGQNVTFRCDPISEHNRLYWYRQTLGQGPEFLTYFQNEAQLEKSRLLSDRFSAERPKGSFSTLEIQRTEQGDSAMYLCASSTKRSSGGYTGELFFGEGSRLTVL.

This clone was detected once. V and J are TRBV30 and TRBJ2-7, with 8 bases that match TRBD1. Losses at the gene ends were 8 bases for V and 5 bases for J; bases not matched to a gene: 11. Germline V gene data show CDR1 as GTSNPN and CDR2 as SVGIG (reference sequence). The CDR3 is made up of 13 amino acids. CDR3 amino acids: CALVHRGYDEQYF. The CDR3 nucleotides are TGTGCCCTGGTTCACAGGGGGTACGACGAGCAGTACTTC.